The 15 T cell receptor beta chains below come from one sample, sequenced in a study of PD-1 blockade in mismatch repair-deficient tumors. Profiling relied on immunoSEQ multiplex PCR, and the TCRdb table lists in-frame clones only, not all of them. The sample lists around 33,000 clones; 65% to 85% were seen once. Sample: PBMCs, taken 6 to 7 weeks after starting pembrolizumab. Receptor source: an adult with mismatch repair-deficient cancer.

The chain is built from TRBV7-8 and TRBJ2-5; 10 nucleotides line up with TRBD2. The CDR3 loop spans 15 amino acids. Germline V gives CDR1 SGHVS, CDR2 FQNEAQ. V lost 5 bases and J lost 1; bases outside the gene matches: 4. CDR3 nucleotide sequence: TGTGCCAGCAGCGCGCGGACTAGCGGCCAAGAGACCCAGTACTTC. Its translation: CASSARTSGQETQYF.

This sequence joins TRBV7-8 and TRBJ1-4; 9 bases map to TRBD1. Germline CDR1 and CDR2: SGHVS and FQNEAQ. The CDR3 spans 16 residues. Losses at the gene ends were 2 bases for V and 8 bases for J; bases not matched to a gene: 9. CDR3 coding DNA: TGTGCCAGCAGCTTATTCTCGGGGGACAGGGACGAAAAACTGTTTTTT. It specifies CASSLFSGDRDEKLFF.

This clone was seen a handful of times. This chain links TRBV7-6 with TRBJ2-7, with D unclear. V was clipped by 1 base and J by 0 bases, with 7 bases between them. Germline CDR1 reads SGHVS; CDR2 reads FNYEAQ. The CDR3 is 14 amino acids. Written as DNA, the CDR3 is TGTGCCAGCAGCTTAGTGCTAGGCTCCTACGAGCAGTACTTC. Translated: CASSLVLGSYEQYF.

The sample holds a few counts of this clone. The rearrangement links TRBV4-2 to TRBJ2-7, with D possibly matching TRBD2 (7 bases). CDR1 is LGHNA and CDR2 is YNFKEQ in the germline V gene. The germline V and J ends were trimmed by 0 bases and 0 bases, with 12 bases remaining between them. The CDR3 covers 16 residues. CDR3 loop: CASSQEGGASSYEQYF. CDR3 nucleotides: TGTGCCAGCAGCCAAGAAGGGGGGGCGAGCTCCTACGAGCAGTACTTC.

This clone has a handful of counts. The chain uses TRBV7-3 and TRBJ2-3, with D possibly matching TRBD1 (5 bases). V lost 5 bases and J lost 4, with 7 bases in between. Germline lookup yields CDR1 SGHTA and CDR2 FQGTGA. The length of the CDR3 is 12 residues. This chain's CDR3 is CASSAGPDTQYF. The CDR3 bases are TGTGCCAGCAGCGCAGGGCCAGATACGCAGTATTTT.

CDR3 sequence reads: CASSEARTTGELFF. The CDR3 bases are TGTGCCAGCAGTGAAGCTAGAACCACCGGGGAGCTGTTTTTT. V gene TRBV2 combines with J gene TRBJ2-2; D is unresolved. V lost 0 bases to trimming and J lost 4 bases, with 6 bases between them. The CDR3 covers 14 residues. Germline lookup yields CDR1 SNHLY and CDR2 FYNNEI.

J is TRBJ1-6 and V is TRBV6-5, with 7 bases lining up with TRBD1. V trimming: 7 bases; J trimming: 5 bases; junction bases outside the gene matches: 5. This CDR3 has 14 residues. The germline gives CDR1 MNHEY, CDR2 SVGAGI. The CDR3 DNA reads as TGTGCCAGCACCCAGGGACAGAATAATTCACCCCTCCACTTT. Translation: CASTQGQNNSPLHF.

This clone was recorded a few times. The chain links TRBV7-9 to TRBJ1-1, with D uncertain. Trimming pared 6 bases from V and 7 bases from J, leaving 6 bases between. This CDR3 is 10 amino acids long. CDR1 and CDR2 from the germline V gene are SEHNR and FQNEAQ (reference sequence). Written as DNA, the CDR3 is TGTGCCAGCAGTGGACTTGAAGCTTTCTTT. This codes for CASSGLEAFF.

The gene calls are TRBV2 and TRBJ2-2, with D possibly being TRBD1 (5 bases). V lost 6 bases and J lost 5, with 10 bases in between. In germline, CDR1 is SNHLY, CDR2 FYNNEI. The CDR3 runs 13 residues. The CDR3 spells CASRITGTGELFF. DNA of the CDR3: TGTGCCAGCAGGATTACAGGTACCGGGGAGCTGTTTTTT. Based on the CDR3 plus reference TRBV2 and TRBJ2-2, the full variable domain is EPEVTQTPSHQVTQMGQEVILRCVPISNHLYFYWYRQILGQKVEFLVSFYNNEISEKSEIFDDQFSVERPDGSNFTLKIRSTKLEDSAMYFCASRITGTGELFFGEGSRLTVL.

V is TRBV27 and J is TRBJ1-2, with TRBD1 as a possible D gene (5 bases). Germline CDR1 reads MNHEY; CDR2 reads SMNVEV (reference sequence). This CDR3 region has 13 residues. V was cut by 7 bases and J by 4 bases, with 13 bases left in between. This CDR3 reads CASKRDWAYGYTF. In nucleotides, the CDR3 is TGTGCCAGCAAGAGGGACTGGGCCTATGGCTACACCTTC.

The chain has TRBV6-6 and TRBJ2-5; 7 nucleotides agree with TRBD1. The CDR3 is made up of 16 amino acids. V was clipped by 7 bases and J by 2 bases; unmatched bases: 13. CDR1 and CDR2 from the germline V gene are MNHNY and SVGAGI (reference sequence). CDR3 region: CASTLGTAAIQETQYF. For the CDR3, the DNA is TGTGCCAGCACGTTAGGGACAGCAGCTATTCAAGAGACCCAGTACTTC.

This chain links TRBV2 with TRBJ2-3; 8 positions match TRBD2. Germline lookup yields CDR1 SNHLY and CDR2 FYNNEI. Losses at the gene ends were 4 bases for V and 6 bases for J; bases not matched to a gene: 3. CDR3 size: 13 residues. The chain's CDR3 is CASSVSSGDTQYF. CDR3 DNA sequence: TGTGCCAGCAGTGTGTCTAGCGGGGATACGCAGTATTTT.

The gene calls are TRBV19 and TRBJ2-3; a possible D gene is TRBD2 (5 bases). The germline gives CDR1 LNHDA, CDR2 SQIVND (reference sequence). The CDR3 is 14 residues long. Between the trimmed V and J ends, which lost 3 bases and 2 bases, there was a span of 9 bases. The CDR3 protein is CASSIKRITDTQYF. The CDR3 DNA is TGTGCCAGTAGTATCAAGCGGATCACAGATACGCAGTATTTT.

This chain's CDR3 is CATSDRTSTDTQYF. In DNA form, the CDR3 reads TGTGCCACATCGGACAGGACTAGCACAGATACGCAGTATTTT. This rearrangement joins TRBV2 to TRBJ2-3; 7 bases line up with TRBD1. In germline, CDR1 is SNHLY, CDR2 FYNNEI. This CDR3 comprises 14 residues. Trimming took 10 bases from V and 0 from J; bases not matched to a gene: 7.

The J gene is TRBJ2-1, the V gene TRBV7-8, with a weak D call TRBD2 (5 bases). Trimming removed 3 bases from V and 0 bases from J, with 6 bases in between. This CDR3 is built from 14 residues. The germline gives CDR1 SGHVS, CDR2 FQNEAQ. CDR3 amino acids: CASSFLASYNEQFF. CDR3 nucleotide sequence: TGTGCCAGCAGCTTCCTAGCCTCCTACAATGAGCAGTTCTTC.